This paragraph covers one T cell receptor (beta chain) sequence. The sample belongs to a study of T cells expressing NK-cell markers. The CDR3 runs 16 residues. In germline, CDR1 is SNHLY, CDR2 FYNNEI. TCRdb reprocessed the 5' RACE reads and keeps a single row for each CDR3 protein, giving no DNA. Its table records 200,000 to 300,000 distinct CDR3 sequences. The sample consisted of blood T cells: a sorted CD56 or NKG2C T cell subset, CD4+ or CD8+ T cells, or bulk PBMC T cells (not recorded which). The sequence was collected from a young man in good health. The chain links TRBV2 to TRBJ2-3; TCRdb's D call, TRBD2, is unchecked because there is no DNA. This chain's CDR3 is CASRFSTGGVADTQYF. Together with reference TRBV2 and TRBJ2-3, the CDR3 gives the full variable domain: EPEVTQTPSHQVTQMGQEVILRCVPISNHLYFYWYRQILGQKVEFLVSFYNNEISEKSEIFDDQFSVERPDGSNFTLKIRSTKLEDSAMYFCASRFSTGGVADTQYFGPGTRLTVL.